Presented here are 2 T cell receptor beta chains from one specimen sequenced in a study of identical twins. Via MiXCR, TCRdb re-called the 5' RACE reads, giving one row per CDR3 protein. This repertoire shows 400,000 to 650,000 distinct CDR3 sequences, roughly 21% found once; its top ten account for under 0.95%. The data also belong to a second study, concerning T cells expressing NK-cell markers.

The sequencing sample was made of CD4+ T cells sorted from blood. The source of these receptors is a young woman in good health.

Details on this clonotype: One junction end does not reproduce the germline sequence, and a read error may be involved. The chain employs TRBV12-3 or TRBV12-4 and TRBJ2-7, with TRBD2 matching 10 bases. The length of the CDR3 is 15 residues. This chain's CDR3 is CARSLTPSGSHEQYF. In nucleotides, the CDR3 is TGTGCCAGGAGTTTAACGCCTAGCGGGAGCCACGAGCAGTACTTC.

This clonotype showed up just a few times. The chain joins TRBV28 to TRBJ1-6; 7 nucleotides align to TRBD1. J gave up 9 bases and V 7 bases, and 9 bases lay outside the gene matches. This CDR3 region has 14 residues. Per the germline V gene, CDR1 is MDHEN and CDR2 is SYDVKM. The CDR3 region has the DNA TGTGCCAGCATTGGACAGGACAGGCGTTCACCCCTCCACTTT. Translated: CASIGQDRRSPLHF.